The source of this TCR beta chain is a study of T cells after yellow fever vaccination. As TCR cDNA was made by 5'RACE template switching, a universal primer site and UMIs were added. MiXCR was run by TCRdb on the 5' RACE reads, yielding one entry per CDR3 protein. The data show about 350,000 distinct CDR3 sequences, approximately 8% seen once. The V gene's germline CDR1 is MNHEY and CDR2 SVGAGI. Trimming stripped 8 bases from V and 10 bases from J, with 12 bases between. This CDR3 is 12 amino acids long. The chain carries TRBV6-5 and TRBJ1-6, with a weak D call TRBD1 (5 bases). The TCR originated in a man between 18 and 35 years old who received the YFV17D yellow fever vaccine. The sample here was PBMCs, taken 35 to 50 days after the first yellow fever vaccination. DNA for the CDR3: TGTGCCAGCGGGGGGGTACGGTCACCCCTCCACTTT. Translating gives CASGGVRSPLHF.